The rows below give T cell receptor beta chains drawn from one sample of a study of T cell responses to AZD1222 COVID-19 vaccine. Clones were sequenced by immunoSEQ multiplex PCR, and TCRdb holds only the in-frame ones, with some missing. The table shows about 110,000 clones, with roughly 92% occurring only once. The sequenced sample was peripheral blood, obtained 28 days after the second AZD1222 dose. The receptors stem from an adult who received the AZD1222 COVID-19 vaccine. Each CDR3 is given with its conserved first and last residue. Fields, in order: J gene, V gene, CDR3 protein.

j_call: TRBJ2-2
v_call: TRBV4-1
cdr3_aa: CASSQTFGTGELFF

j_call: TRBJ2-7
v_call: TRBV6-5
cdr3_aa: CASSYAEEEYF

j_call: TRBJ1-3
v_call: TRBV11-3
cdr3_aa: CASSLHITLTGSSGNTIYF

j_call: TRBJ2-5
v_call: TRBV5-1
cdr3_aa: CASSLASTVQETQYF

j_call: TRBJ1-5
v_call: TRBV21-1
cdr3_aa: CASTKGLLSNQPQHF

j_call: TRBJ1-3
v_call: TRBV7-9
cdr3_aa: CASSISREGNTIYF

j_call: TRBJ2-3
v_call: TRBV7-3
cdr3_aa: CASSLGVSTTDTQYF

j_call: TRBJ1-6
v_call: TRBV6-2/TRBV6-3
cdr3_aa: CASSYEWGRDSPLHF

j_call: TRBJ2-1
v_call: TRBV25-1
cdr3_aa: CASNEQFF

j_call: TRBJ2-3
v_call: TRBV5-6
cdr3_aa: CASSLATGGQSTDTQYF

j_call: TRBJ1-4
v_call: TRBV19
cdr3_aa: CASSTTATNEKLFF

j_call: TRBJ1-6
v_call: TRBV7-3
cdr3_aa: CASSPVGAGGNSPLHF

j_call: TRBJ1-1
v_call: TRBV10-3
cdr3_aa: CAISLGQDNTEAFF

j_call: TRBJ2-2
v_call: TRBV10-3
cdr3_aa: CAISLGTGDHGELFF

j_call: TRBJ2-7
v_call: TRBV7-9
cdr3_aa: CASSNRAGGFSYEQYF

j_call: TRBJ2-7
v_call: TRBV7-2
cdr3_aa: CASSVGTTNYEQYF

j_call: TRBJ1-3
v_call: TRBV7-6
cdr3_aa: CASSLFPGDSGNTIYF

j_call: TRBJ2-1
v_call: TRBV18
cdr3_aa: CASSPPVGGAEQIF

j_call: TRBJ1-2
v_call: TRBV18
cdr3_aa: CASSPQGAGYGYTF

j_call: TRBJ1-2
v_call: TRBV7-8
cdr3_aa: CASSLASQGSFYGYTF

j_call: TRBJ1-4
v_call: TRBV27
cdr3_aa: CASSLSGGSATNEKLFF

j_call: TRBJ1-2
v_call: TRBV7-8
cdr3_aa: CASSPRSGGAYGYTF

j_call: TRBJ2-2
v_call: TRBV28
cdr3_aa: CASSLGRGAGELFF

j_call: TRBJ2-3
v_call: TRBV2
cdr3_aa: CASSPTQLGATDTQYF

j_call: TRBJ1-3
v_call: TRBV7-8
cdr3_aa: CASSYPGLGNTIYF

j_call: TRBJ1-6
v_call: TRBV3-1/TRBV3-2
cdr3_aa: CASSPRVGGDNSPLHF

j_call: TRBJ2-4
v_call: TRBV12-3/TRBV12-4
cdr3_aa: CATSNRKKNIQYF

j_call: TRBJ1-2
v_call: TRBV4-1
cdr3_aa: CASSQARLNRGGYGYTF

j_call: TRBJ2-5
v_call: TRBV5-6
cdr3_aa: CASSLRHRETQYF

j_call: TRBJ1-3
v_call: TRBV6-5
cdr3_aa: CASSSGTGDNTIYF

j_call: TRBJ2-3
v_call: TRBV6-6
cdr3_aa: CASLPGGGAKDTQYF

j_call: TRBJ1-5
v_call: TRBV5-1
cdr3_aa: CASSLSVNQPQHF

j_call: TRBJ2-2
v_call: TRBV5-1
cdr3_aa: CASSLGSGPGELFF

j_call: TRBJ1-3
v_call: TRBV3-1/TRBV3-2
cdr3_aa: CASSLGRLSGNTIYF

j_call: TRBJ1-2
v_call: TRBV7-2
cdr3_aa: CASSLARQATGYTF

j_call: TRBJ1-2
v_call: TRBV21-1
cdr3_aa: CASSKLTGFAPDGYTF

j_call: TRBJ2-1
v_call: TRBV18
cdr3_aa: CASSSLAGAYNEQFF

j_call: TRBJ1-2
v_call: TRBV28
cdr3_aa: CASRLFSGQGLDGYTF

j_call: TRBJ2-2
v_call: TRBV6-5
cdr3_aa: CASGWAGNTGELFF

j_call: TRBJ2-5
v_call: TRBV7-2
cdr3_aa: CASSRETQYF

j_call: TRBJ2-5
v_call: TRBV4-1
cdr3_aa: CASATAGGSSLAQYF

j_call: TRBJ2-3
v_call: TRBV3-1/TRBV3-2
cdr3_aa: CASSPGTTSFDTQYF

j_call: TRBJ1-5
v_call: TRBV19
cdr3_aa: CASTPPGTGYSNQPQHF

j_call: TRBJ1-3
v_call: TRBV7-6
cdr3_aa: CASSLGTRGSGNTIYF

j_call: TRBJ2-7
v_call: TRBV27
cdr3_aa: CASSLGRTNEQYF

j_call: TRBJ2-7
v_call: TRBV6-5
cdr3_aa: CASRSIGAIYEQYF

j_call: TRBJ2-6
v_call: TRBV28
cdr3_aa: CASSWIPRPNVLTF

j_call: TRBJ1-2
v_call: TRBV2
cdr3_aa: CASSATDQGGYTF

j_call: TRBJ2-5
v_call: TRBV14
cdr3_aa: CASSQVPSFGQETQYF

j_call: TRBJ2-1
v_call: TRBV10-3
cdr3_aa: CAISESWEVDEQFF

j_call: TRBJ2-1
v_call: TRBV5-1
cdr3_aa: CASSLAGGGVYNEQFF

j_call: TRBJ2-2
v_call: TRBV5-1
cdr3_aa: CASSLLTNTGELFF

j_call: TRBJ2-2
v_call: TRBV20-1
cdr3_aa: CSASGTGANTGELFF

j_call: TRBJ2-1
v_call: TRBV7-9
cdr3_aa: CASSLGGSDNEQFF